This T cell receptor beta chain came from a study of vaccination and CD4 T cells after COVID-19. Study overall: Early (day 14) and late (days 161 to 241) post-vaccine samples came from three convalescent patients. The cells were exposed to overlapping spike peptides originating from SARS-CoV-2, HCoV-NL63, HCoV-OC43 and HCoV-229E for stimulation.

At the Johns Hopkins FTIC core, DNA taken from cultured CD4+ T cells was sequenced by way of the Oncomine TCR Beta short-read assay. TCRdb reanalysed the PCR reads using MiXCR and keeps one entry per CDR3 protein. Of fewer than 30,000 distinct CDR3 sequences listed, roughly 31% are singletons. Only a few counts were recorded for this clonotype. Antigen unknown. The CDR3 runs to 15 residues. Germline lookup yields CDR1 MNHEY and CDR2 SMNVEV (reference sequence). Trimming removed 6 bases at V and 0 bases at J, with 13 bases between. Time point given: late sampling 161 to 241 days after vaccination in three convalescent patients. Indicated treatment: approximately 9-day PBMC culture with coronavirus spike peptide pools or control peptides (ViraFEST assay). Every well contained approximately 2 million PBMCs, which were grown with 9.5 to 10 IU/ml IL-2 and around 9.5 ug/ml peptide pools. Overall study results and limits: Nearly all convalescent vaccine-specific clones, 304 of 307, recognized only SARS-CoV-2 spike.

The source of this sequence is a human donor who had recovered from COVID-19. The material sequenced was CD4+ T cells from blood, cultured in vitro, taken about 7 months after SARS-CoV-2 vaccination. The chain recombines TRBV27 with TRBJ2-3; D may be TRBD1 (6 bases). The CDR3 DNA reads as TGTGCCAGCAGAAGGGGGTCTTTGAGCACAGATACGCAGTATTTT. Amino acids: CASRRGSLSTDTQYF.